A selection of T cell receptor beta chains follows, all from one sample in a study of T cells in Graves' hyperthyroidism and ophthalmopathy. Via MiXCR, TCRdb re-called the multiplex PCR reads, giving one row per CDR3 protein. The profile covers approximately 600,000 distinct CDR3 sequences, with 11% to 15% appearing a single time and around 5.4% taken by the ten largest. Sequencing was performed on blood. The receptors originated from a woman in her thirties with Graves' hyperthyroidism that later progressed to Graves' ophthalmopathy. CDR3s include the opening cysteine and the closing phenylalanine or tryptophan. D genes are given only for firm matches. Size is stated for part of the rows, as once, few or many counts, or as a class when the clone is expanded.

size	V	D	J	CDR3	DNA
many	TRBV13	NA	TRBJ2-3	CASSSRDNTDTQYF	TGTGCCAGCAGCTCCCGGGACAACACAGATACGCAGTATTTT
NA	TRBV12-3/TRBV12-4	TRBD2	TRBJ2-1	CASSLAGDFYNEQFF	TGTGCCAGCAGCCTGGCGGGAGACTTCTACAATGAGCAGTTCTTC
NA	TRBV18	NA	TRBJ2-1	CASSPAGGSYNEQFF	TGTGCCAGCTCACCAGCTGGGGGGTCGTACAATGAGCAGTTCTTC
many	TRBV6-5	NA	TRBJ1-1	CASSSLGSAEDEAFF	TGTGCCAGCAGTTCTCTAGGGAGCGCGGAAGATGAAGCTTTCTTT
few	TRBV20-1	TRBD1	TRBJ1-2	CSATDRGRTHYGYTF	TGCAGTGCTACCGACAGGGGGCGAACACACTATGGCTACACCTTC
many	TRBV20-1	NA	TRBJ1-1	CSASKGFVAFF	TGCAGTGCCAGTAAGGGTTTTGTGGCTTTCTTT
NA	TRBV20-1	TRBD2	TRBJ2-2	CSALLRGTSGRRGELFF	TGCAGTGCTCTCCTCCGTGGGACTAGCGGGAGGCGGGGGGAGCTGTTTTTT
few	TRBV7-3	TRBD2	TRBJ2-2	CASQTLAGGTGELFF	TGTGCCAGCCAGACACTAGCGGGAGGGACCGGGGAGCTGTTTTTT
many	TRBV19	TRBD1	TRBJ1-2	CASSPWTGRLGGYTF	TGTGCCAGTAGTCCTTGGACAGGGCGCCTGGGAGGCTACACCTTC
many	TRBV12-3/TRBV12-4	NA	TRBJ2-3	CASSRTETSTDTQYF	TGTGCCAGCAGTAGGACTGAGACCAGTACAGATACGCAGTATTTT
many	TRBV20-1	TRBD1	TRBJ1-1	CSALGSDRATEAFF	TGCAGTGCCCTGGGATCCGACAGGGCCACTGAAGCTTTCTTT
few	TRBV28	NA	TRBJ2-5	CASTKGGGETQYF	TGTGCCAGCACCAAAGGGGGAGGGGAGACCCAGTACTTC
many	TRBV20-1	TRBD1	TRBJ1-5	CSAPDRETEQPQHF	TGCAGTGCTCCGGACAGGGAAACGGAACAGCCCCAGCATTTT
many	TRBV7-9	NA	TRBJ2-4	CASSLGLAKNIQYF	TGTGCCAGCAGCCTGGGATTAGCCAAAAACATTCAGTACTTC
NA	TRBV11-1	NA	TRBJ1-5	CASQSTIGNQPQHF	TGTGCCAGCCAATCCACGATAGGCAATCAGCCCCAGCATTTT
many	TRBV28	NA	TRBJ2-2	CASSLFNRADTGELFF	TGTGCCAGCAGTTTATTCAACAGGGCGGACACCGGGGAGCTGTTTTTT
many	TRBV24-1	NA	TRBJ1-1	CATSDTNTEAFF	TGTGCCACCAGTGATACTAACACTGAAGCTTTCTTT
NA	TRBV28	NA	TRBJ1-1	CASSLDSVAIRAFF	TGTGCCAGCAGCCTCGATTCGGTGGCAATTAGAGCTTTCTTT
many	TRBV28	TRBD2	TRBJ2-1	CASSLFASGRRDNEQFF	TGTGCCAGCAGTTTATTTGCGAGCGGGAGGCGCGACAATGAGCAGTTCTTC
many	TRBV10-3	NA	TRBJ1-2	CAIGRGGGRKNYGYTF	TGTGCCATCGGGCGAGGTGGAGGGAGGAAGAACTATGGCTACACCTTC
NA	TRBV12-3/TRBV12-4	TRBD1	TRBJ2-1	CASSPQTGDEQFF	TGTGCCAGCAGTCCACAAACAGGGGACGAGCAGTTCTTC
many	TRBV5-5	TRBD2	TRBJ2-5	CASSSAGGLTETQYF	TGTGCCAGCAGCTCAGCGGGGGGGCTCACGGAGACCCAGTACTTC
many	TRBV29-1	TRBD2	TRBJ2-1	CSVSGGPYNEQFF	TGCAGCGTGAGCGGGGGACCCTACAATGAGCAGTTCTTC
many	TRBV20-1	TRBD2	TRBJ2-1	CSARDSLGGRTYNEQFF	TGCAGTGCTAGAGATTCACTGGGCGGGAGGACCTACAATGAGCAGTTCTTC
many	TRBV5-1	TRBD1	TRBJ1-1	CASSLYGTANTEAFF	TGCGCCAGCAGCCTGTATGGGACAGCTAACACTGAAGCTTTCTTT
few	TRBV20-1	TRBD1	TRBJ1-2	CSARTGPHGYTF	TGCAGTGCCCGGACAGGGCCTCATGGCTACACCTTC
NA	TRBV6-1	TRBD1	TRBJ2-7	CASLPYRGPYEQYF	TGTGCCAGCTTGCCCTACAGGGGGCCCTACGAGCAGTACTTC
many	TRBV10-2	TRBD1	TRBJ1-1	CASKGGTVMNTEAFF	TGCGCCAGCAAGGGGGGGACAGTCATGAACACTGAAGCTTTCTTT
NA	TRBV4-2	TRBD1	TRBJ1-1	CASSQKATGKYTEAFF	TGTGCCAGCAGCCAAAAAGCGACAGGGAAGTACACTGAAGCTTTCTTT
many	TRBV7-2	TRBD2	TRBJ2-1	CASSLILAGGGFEQFF	TGTGCCAGCAGCTTGATTCTAGCGGGAGGGGGATTTGAGCAGTTCTTC
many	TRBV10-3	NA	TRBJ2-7	CAISEVYEQYF	TGTGCCATCAGTGAGGTTTACGAGCAGTACTTC
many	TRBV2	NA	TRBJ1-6	CASSEDTRGYSPLHF	TGTGCCAGCAGTGAAGATACCAGGGGTTATTCACCCCTCCACTTT
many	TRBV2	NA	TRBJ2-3	CASRAAWNPFTDTQYF	TGTGCCAGCAGGGCCGCTTGGAACCCGTTCACAGATACGCAGTATTTT
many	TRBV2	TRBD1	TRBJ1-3	CASSEGEHPTGTGVSGNTIYF	TGTGCCAGCAGTGAAGGGGAGCACCCCACCGGGACAGGGGTCTCTGGAAACACCATATATTTT
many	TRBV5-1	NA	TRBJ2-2	CASSLRETGELFF	TGCGCCAGCAGCTTAAGGGAGACCGGGGAGCTGTTTTTT
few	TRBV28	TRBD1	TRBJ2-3	CASNTPGQNTDTQYF	TGTGCCAGCAACACACCGGGACAGAACACAGATACGCAGTATTTT
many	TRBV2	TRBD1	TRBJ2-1	CASSKTGERFF	TGTGCCAGCAGTAAGACAGGGGAGCGGTTCTTC
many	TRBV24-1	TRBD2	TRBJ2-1	CATSDLRLAGASNEQFF	TGTGCCACCAGTGATTTGCGGCTAGCGGGGGCCTCCAATGAGCAGTTCTTC
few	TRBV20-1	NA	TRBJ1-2	CTSPDVNYGYTF	TGCACTTCCCCCGACGTTAACTATGGCTACACCTTC
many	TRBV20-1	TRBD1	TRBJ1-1	CSASDYRGNTEAFF	TGCAGTGCTAGTGATTACAGGGGAAACACTGAAGCTTTCTTT